The rows below give T cell receptor beta chains drawn from one sample of a study of cytomegalovirus exposure and HLA in healthy donors. Assay: immunoSEQ multiplex PCR; the TCRdb copy retains only in-frame clones and omits some. The data contain about 120,000 clones, roughly 8.6% of them seen just once; the ten biggest clones take up approximately 6%. Material: PBMCs. The receptors were sampled from a woman aged 40-49 years in good health and CMV-seropositive. Both conserved end residues are part of each CDR3. The order of the fields is CDR3 length, V gene, D gene, clone size, J gene, CDR3 protein, CDR3 DNA. The D gene is left open where the match is weak. Expanded clones are given a class, and other clones once, few, many or no size at all.

17,TRBV5-6,NA,few,TRBJ2-3,CASSWGMGANTRDTQYF,TGTGCCAGCAGCTGGGGGATGGGGGCCAACACACGTGATACGCAGTATTTT
14,TRBV6-5,NA,few,TRBJ2-7,CASSYETENYEQYF,TGTGCCAGCAGTTACGAGACAGAAAACTACGAGCAGTACTTC
12,TRBV13,NA,few,TRBJ1-2,CASSSTGYGYTF,TGTGCCAGCAGCTCGACTGGCTATGGCTACACCTTC
15,TRBV2,TRBD1,few,TRBJ1-1,CASSPRDSLNTEAFF,TGTGCCAGCAGTCCCAGGGACAGCCTGAACACTGAAGCTTTCTTT
16,TRBV10-2,TRBD1,few,TRBJ2-1,CASSRTSGQGRNEQFF,TGCGCCAGCAGTCGGACTTCGGGACAGGGGAGGAATGAGCAGTTCTTC
14,TRBV27,NA,NA,TRBJ1-4,CASSPTGINEKLFF,TGTGCCAGCAGCCCGACAGGAATTAATGAAAAACTGTTTTTT
15,TRBV5-1,TRBD2,few,TRBJ2-3,CASSSPSGYTDTQYF,TGCGCCAGCAGCTCGCCTAGCGGATACACAGATACGCAGTATTTT
15,TRBV4-2,NA,once,TRBJ2-5,CASSQAVVAQETQYF,TGTGCCAGCAGCCAAGCTGTTGTAGCCCAAGAGACCCAGTACTTC
13,TRBV28,TRBD2,NA,TRBJ2-7,CASSYAGGSEQYF,TGTGCCAGCAGTTACGCGGGGGGCTCCGAGCAGTACTTC
13,TRBV7-2,NA,few,TRBJ1-5,CASSLRPGQPQHF,TGTGCCAGCAGCTTAAGGCCAGGACAGCCCCAGCATTTT
17,TRBV5-1,TRBD1,NA,TRBJ2-2,CASSLALGTGITGELFF,TGCGCCAGCAGCTTGGCCCTGGGGACAGGTATCACCGGGGAGCTGTTTTTT
16,TRBV7-2,TRBD2,few,TRBJ2-1,CASSLGLLAGGPEQFF,TGTGCCAGCAGCTTAGGCCTACTAGCGGGGGGGCCTGAGCAGTTCTTC
15,TRBV28,NA,few,TRBJ2-1,CASSLVRGAPSEQFF,TGTGCCAGCAGTTTAGTTCGGGGGGCCCCAAGTGAGCAGTTCTTC
16,TRBV5-4,NA,NA,TRBJ1-6,CASSSARGAGNSPLHF,TGTGCCAGCAGCTCGGCTCGGGGGGCGGGTAATTCACCCCTCCACTTT
14,TRBV19,NA,few,TRBJ1-2,CASSIEWLNYGYTF,TGTGCCAGTAGTATTGAGTGGTTGAACTATGGCTACACCTTC
15,TRBV6-6,NA,few,TRBJ1-3,CASSYVAGSGNTIYF,TGTGCCAGCAGTTATGTCGCGGGGTCTGGAAACACCATATATTTT